These T cell receptor beta chains were read from a single sample in a study of cytomegalovirus exposure and HLA in healthy donors. Method: immunoSEQ multiplex PCR; TCRdb's copy keeps in-frame clones and lacks some. The data show roughly 170,000 clones, around 79% seen once. The material sequenced was PBMCs. These receptors were collected from a female donor in good health and CMV-seronegative. CDR3s include the opening cysteine and the closing phenylalanine or tryptophan. Fields, in order: D gene, clone size, V gene, J gene, CDR3 DNA, CDR3 protein. A D gene is named only where the DNA matches it firmly. Part of the rows lack a size; the others show once, few, many or a class for expanded clones.

d_gene: TRBD1; abundance: NA; v_gene: TRBV9; j_gene: TRBJ1-4; CDR3nt: TGTGCCAGCAGCGTCCGGACAGGGGAAGCGACTAATGAAAAACTGTTTTTT; CDR3aa: CASSVRTGEATNEKLFF
d_gene: NA; abundance: NA; v_gene: TRBV30; j_gene: TRBJ1-1; CDR3nt: TGTGCCTGCCGGGCGACAGGAAACACTGAAGCTTTCTTT; CDR3aa: CACRATGNTEAFF
d_gene: NA; abundance: NA; v_gene: TRBV6-5; j_gene: TRBJ1-2; CDR3nt: TGTGCCAGCAGTTACTCGAAAATTCCAGCTAACTATGGCTACACCTTC; CDR3aa: CASSYSKIPANYGYTF
d_gene: NA; abundance: NA; v_gene: TRBV2; j_gene: TRBJ1-2; CDR3nt: TGTGCCAGCAGTGAGGCGGGGACGCATGGCTACACCTTC; CDR3aa: CASSEAGTHGYTF
d_gene: NA; abundance: few; v_gene: TRBV28; j_gene: TRBJ2-7; CDR3nt: TGTGCCAGCAGCGGAGGATACGAGCAGTACTTC; CDR3aa: CASSGGYEQYF
d_gene: NA; abundance: few; v_gene: TRBV30; j_gene: TRBJ1-6; CDR3nt: TGTGCCGGACAGAGCGAACCCAATTCACCCCTCCACTTT; CDR3aa: CAGQSEPNSPLHF
d_gene: TRBD2; abundance: NA; v_gene: TRBV5-1; j_gene: TRBJ2-3; CDR3nt: TGCGCCAGCAGCTTGACTAGCGGGGACACAGATACGCAGTATTTT; CDR3aa: CASSLTSGDTDTQYF
d_gene: NA; abundance: NA; v_gene: TRBV7-9; j_gene: TRBJ2-7; CDR3nt: TGTGCCAGCAGCTTAGACACCAACGAGCAGTACTTC; CDR3aa: CASSLDTNEQYF
d_gene: NA; abundance: NA; v_gene: TRBV25-1; j_gene: TRBJ1-1; CDR3nt: TGTGCCAGCAGTGAGCCTCAGGGGACTGAAGCTTTCTTT; CDR3aa: CASSEPQGTEAFF
d_gene: NA; abundance: few; v_gene: TRBV11-2; j_gene: TRBJ1-2; CDR3nt: TGTGCCAGCAGCTGGGGGGGAACTAACTATGGCTACACCTTC; CDR3aa: CASSWGGTNYGYTF
d_gene: NA; abundance: NA; v_gene: TRBV6-6; j_gene: TRBJ2-7; CDR3nt: TGTGCCAGCAGCCCGTCCTACGAGCAGTACTTC; CDR3aa: CASSPSYEQYF
d_gene: TRBD1; abundance: once; v_gene: TRBV12-5; j_gene: TRBJ1-6; CDR3nt: TGTGCTAGTGGTTTGGCACCCCCTGGGACAGGGGGATCACCCCTCCACTTT; CDR3aa: CASGLAPPGTGGSPLHF
d_gene: NA; abundance: NA; v_gene: TRBV5-1; j_gene: TRBJ1-2; CDR3nt: TGCGCCAGCAGCTCGTTACAGGACTATGGCTACACCTTC; CDR3aa: CASSSLQDYGYTF
d_gene: TRBD2; abundance: NA; v_gene: TRBV18; j_gene: TRBJ2-1; CDR3nt: TGTGCCAGCTCTCCTCTAGCGGGAGGGGTGAATGAGCAGTTCTTC; CDR3aa: CASSPLAGGVNEQFF
d_gene: TRBD2; abundance: NA; v_gene: TRBV5-1; j_gene: TRBJ2-3; CDR3nt: TGCGCCAGCAGCCTCGGGAGGGGCAACCAGGGGTCAGATACGCAGTATTTT; CDR3aa: CASSLGRGNQGSDTQYF
d_gene: TRBD1; abundance: NA; v_gene: TRBV7-9; j_gene: TRBJ1-5; CDR3nt: TGTGCCAGCAGCTCGGACAGGGATATTAATCAGCCCCAGCATTTT; CDR3aa: CASSSDRDINQPQHF
d_gene: NA; abundance: NA; v_gene: TRBV6-5; j_gene: TRBJ2-7; CDR3nt: TGTGCCAGCAGGAACAGGAACGAGCAGTACTTC; CDR3aa: CASRNRNEQYF
d_gene: TRBD2; abundance: NA; v_gene: TRBV13; j_gene: TRBJ2-7; CDR3nt: TGTGCCAGCAGCCCTAGCGGGACCTCCTACGAGCAGTACTTC; CDR3aa: CASSPSGTSYEQYF